A single sample is the source of the 14 T cell receptor beta chains below, sequenced in a study of T cells after posttransplantation cyclophosphamide. Method: immunoSEQ multiplex PCR; TCRdb's copy keeps in-frame clones and lacks some. The repertoire has some 21,000 clones, 95% to 99% of them found once; the top ten carry about 0.14%. Material for sequencing was naive CD8+ T cells sorted from PBMCs. Every receptor here comes from a middle-aged man in good health, CMV-negative, and a related stem cell transplant donor.

The chain combines TRBV30 with TRBJ2-1, with unresolved D. With 5 bases removed from V and 3 bases from J, the gap between germline ends came to 5 bases. The CDR3 loop spans 11 amino acids. Germline V gene sequence: CDR1 GTSNPN, CDR2 SVGIG (reference sequence). The CDR3 nucleotides read TGTGCCTGGTTAGACTACAATGAGCAGTTCTTC. Encoded protein: CAWLDYNEQFF.

This chain joins TRBV5-4 and TRBJ2-7, with 7 bases aligning to TRBD2. CDR1 is SGHNT and CDR2 is YYREEE in the germline V gene (reference sequence). The ends lost 5 bases at V and 0 bases at J; junction bases unmatched: 17. The CDR3 is 18 amino acids. The CDR3 reads CASSLRGASGGSSYEQYF. CDR3 DNA sequence: TGTGCCAGCAGTTTGCGTGGGGCTAGCGGAGGTAGCTCCTACGAGCAGTACTTC.

This chain connects TRBV5-4 to TRBJ2-5; the D gene is possibly TRBD2 (6 bases). The V gene lost 0 bases and the J gene lost 1 base, with 10 bases spanning the gap. The CDR3 has 15 residues. CDR1 is SGHNT and CDR2 is YYREEE in the germline V gene (reference sequence). As DNA, the CDR3 is TGTGCCAGCAGCTTGGTAGGAGGGCCCCAAGAGACCCAGTACTTC. Translated: CASSLVGGPQETQYF.

The chain is built from TRBV9 and TRBJ1-6; 9 bases agree with TRBD1. Germline CDR1 is SGDLS and CDR2 is YYNGEE. V was clipped by 0 bases and J by 8 bases; unmatched bases: 3. The CDR3 runs 15 residues. DNA of the CDR3: TGTGCCAGCAGCGTAGGGGGACAGGGTTATTCACCCCTCCACTTT. Its protein product is CASSVGGQGYSPLHF. The complete variable domain, with remaining parts taken from reference TRBV9 and TRBJ1-6, reads DSGVTQTPKHLITATGQRVTLRCSPRSGDLSVYWYQQSLDQGLQFLIQYYNGEERAKGNILERFSAQQFPDLHSELNLSSLELGDSALYFCASSVGGQGYSPLHFGNGTRLTVT.

This chain links TRBV4-1 with TRBJ1-4; a weak D match, TRBD1 (5 bases). The CDR3 has 15 amino acids. The V end lost 5 bases, the J end lost 1 base, and 11 bases lay between the germline ends. Germline V lookup: CDR1 MGHRA, CDR2 YSYEKL. The CDR3 DNA sequence: TGCGCCAGCAGCGAACAGGAGCTAACTAATGAAAAACTGTTTTTT. Encoded protein: CASSEQELTNEKLFF.

About this clone itself: At one boundary the junction diverges from the germline segment, which might be a read error. The chain has TRBV6-6 and TRBJ2-5; 9 bases are a match to TRBD1. The CDR3 spans 12 residues. CDR1 is MNHNY and CDR2 is SVGAGI in the germline V gene (reference sequence). The CDR3 region has the DNA TGTGCCAGCAGTTACCACCGGGACAGGGCAAACTTC. Protein: CASSYHRDRANF.

The gene calls are TRBV6-5 and TRBJ2-7; 7 nucleotides line up with TRBD2. The CDR3 spans 14 residues. From germline, CDR1 is MNHEY and CDR2 SVGAGI. V lost 4 bases and J lost 3; bases outside the gene matches: 6. CDR3 sequence: CASSWLGLNYEQYF. In DNA, the CDR3 is TGTGCCAGCAGTTGGTTGGGACTAAACTACGAGCAGTACTTC.

The chain carries TRBV28 and TRBJ1-5; 9 bases agree with TRBD1. Germline V lookup: CDR1 MDHEN, CDR2 SYDVKM. The CDR3 consists of 16 residues. The V and J ends lost 3 bases and 2 bases, in that order; junction bases with no gene match: 5. CDR3 nucleotide sequence: TGTGCCAGCAGTTTTTGGGACAGGGCTCGCAATCAGCCCCAGCATTTT. This encodes CASSFWDRARNQPQHF.

The rearrangement links TRBV28 to TRBJ2-1; a possible D gene is TRBD2 (6 bases). Trimming shortened V by 10 bases and J by 6 bases, and 31 bases separated the two germline ends. The CDR3 contains 18 residues. CDR1 and CDR2 (germline): MDHEN, SYDVKM. CDR3 region: CAILQEISGRGTVNEQFF. As DNA, the CDR3 is TGTGCCATCCTCCAGGAGATTAGCGGTCGTGGCACTGTCAATGAGCAGTTCTTC.

The V gene is TRBV7-2, the J gene TRBJ2-1, with unresolved D. V was cut by 1 base and J by 6 bases, with 7 bases left in between. This CDR3 is 13 amino acids long. Germline values: CDR1 SGHTA, CDR2 FQGNSA. The CDR3 loop is CASSLGLRNEQFF. The CDR3, as DNA: TGTGCCAGCAGCTTAGGGCTTCGCAATGAGCAGTTCTTC.

J is TRBJ2-1 and V is TRBV14, with 10 nucleotides matching TRBD2. Germline trimming cut 0 bases from V and 6 bases from J; bases unmatched to any gene: 5. CDR3 length: 16 amino acids. Germline V gene sequence: CDR1 SGHDN, CDR2 FVKESK. CDR3 DNA: TGTGCCAGCAGCCAAGAACTAGCGGGGCCACGCAATGAGCAGTTCTTC. This codes for CASSQELAGPRNEQFF.

This clone was detected only once. The rearrangement links TRBV9 to TRBJ1-1; D is uncertain. V was cut by 3 bases and J by 5 bases, with 20 bases left in between. This CDR3 has 16 amino acids. Germline V gives CDR1 SGDLS, CDR2 YYNGEE. CDR3 sequence (DNA): TGTGCCAGCAGCGGACCCCTGGCGGGCAGTAGGACTGAAGCTTTCTTT. Translation: CASSGPLAGSRTEAFF.

A single count supports this clone. The rearrangement uses TRBV28 and TRBJ2-1, with no clear D. The CDR3 extends over 12 amino acids. V lost 5 bases to trimming and J lost 7 bases, with 9 bases between them. Per germline, CDR1 MDHEN and CDR2 SYDVKM. CDR3 loop: CASSLDSNEQFF. CDR3 nucleotide sequence: TGTGCCAGCAGTCTCGACTCAAATGAGCAGTTCTTC.

The chain uses TRBV7-8 and TRBJ1-1; 9 nucleotides align to TRBD1. Per the germline V gene, CDR1 is SGHVS and CDR2 is FQNEAQ. The CDR3 has 12 amino acids. V lost 2 bases and J lost 10; bases outside the gene matches: 2. The CDR3 reads CASSLRDRVAFF. CDR3 bases: TGTGCCAGCAGCTTAAGGGACAGGGTAGCTTTCTTT.